The T cell receptor beta chain described here comes from a study of blood T cell repertoires in COVID-19. The overall study: From the United States, Italy and Spain came samples of acute and convalescent COVID-19.

Measured with immunoSEQ multiplex PCR; TCRdb has only the in-frame clones, and not every one. The sample holds 200,000 to 250,000 clones; about nine tenths are singletons and the top ten take roughly 2.4%. Trimming at V came to 6 bases and at J to 7 bases, leaving 12 bases not matched to a gene. The CDR3 is made up of 14 amino acids. In germline, CDR1 is SQVTM, CDR2 ANQGSEA. In this sample, this clone turned up once. The clonotype originates from a woman between 50 and 59 years old with acute or convalescent COVID-19. The chain employs TRBV29-1 and TRBJ2-7; 10 bases match TRBD2. The sample consisted of peripheral blood. DNA of the CDR3: TGCAGCGTGGTAAGCGGGAGGGCCGCGGGGGAGCAGTACTTC. It encodes CSVVSGRAAGEQYF.